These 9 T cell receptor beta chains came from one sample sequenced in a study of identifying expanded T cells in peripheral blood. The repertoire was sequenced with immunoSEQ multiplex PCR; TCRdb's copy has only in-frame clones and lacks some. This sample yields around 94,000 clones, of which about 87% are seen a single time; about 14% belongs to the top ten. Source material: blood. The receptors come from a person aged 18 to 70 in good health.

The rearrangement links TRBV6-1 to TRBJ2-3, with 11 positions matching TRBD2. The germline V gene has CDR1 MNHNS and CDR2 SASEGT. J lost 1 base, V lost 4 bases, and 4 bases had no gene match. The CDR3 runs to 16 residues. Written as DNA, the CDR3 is TGTGCCAGCAGTGGGGCACTAGCGGGGGGCACAGATACGCAGTATTTT. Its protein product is CASSGALAGGTDTQYF.

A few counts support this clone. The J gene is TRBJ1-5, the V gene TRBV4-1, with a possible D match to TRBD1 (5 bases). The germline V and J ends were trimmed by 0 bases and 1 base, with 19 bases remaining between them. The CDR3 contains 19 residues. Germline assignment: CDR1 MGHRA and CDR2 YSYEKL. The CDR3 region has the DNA TGCGCCAGCAGCCAAGATCTTCCGGGGGGAGGTGGCAGCAATCAGCCCCAGCATTTT. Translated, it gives CASSQDLPGGGGSNQPQHF.

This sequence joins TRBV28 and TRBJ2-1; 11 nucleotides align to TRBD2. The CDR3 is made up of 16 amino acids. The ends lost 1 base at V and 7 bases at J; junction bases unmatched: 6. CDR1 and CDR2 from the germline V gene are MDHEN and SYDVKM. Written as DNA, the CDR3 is TGTGCCAGCAGTTTATACTCTAGCGGGAGGCTTAATGAGCAGTTCTTC. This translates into CASSLYSSGRLNEQFF.

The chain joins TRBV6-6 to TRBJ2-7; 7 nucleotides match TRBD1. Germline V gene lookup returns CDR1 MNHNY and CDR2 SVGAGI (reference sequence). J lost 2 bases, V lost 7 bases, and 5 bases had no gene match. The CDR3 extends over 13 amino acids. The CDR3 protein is CASTTGAAYEQYF. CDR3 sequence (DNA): TGTGCCAGCACCACAGGGGCCGCCTACGAGCAGTACTTC.

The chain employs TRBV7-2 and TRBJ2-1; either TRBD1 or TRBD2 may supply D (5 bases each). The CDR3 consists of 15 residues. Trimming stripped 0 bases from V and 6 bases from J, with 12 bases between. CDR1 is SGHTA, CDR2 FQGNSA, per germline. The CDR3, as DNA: TGTGCCAGCAGCTTAGCGGGGCAGACTACCAATGAGCAGTTCTTC. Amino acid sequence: CASSLAGQTTNEQFF.

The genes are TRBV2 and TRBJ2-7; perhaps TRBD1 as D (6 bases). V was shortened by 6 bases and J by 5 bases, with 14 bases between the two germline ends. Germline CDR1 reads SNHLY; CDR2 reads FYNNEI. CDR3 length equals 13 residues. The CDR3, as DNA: TGTGCCAGCAGCGTACAGGGCCCCCACGAGCAGTACTTC. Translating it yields CASSVQGPHEQYF.

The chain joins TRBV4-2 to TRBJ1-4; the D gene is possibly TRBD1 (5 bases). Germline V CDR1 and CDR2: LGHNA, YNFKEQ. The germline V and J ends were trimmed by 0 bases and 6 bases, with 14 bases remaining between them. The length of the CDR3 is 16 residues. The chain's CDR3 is CASSQDGAVRHEKLFF. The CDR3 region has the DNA TGTGCCAGCAGCCAAGATGGGGCAGTGAGGCATGAAAAACTGTTTTTT.

In nucleotides, the CDR3 is TGTGCCAGCAGCCCCCCCGGGACACGAGAGCAGTACTTC. Residues: CASSPPGTREQYF. The chain uses TRBV11-3 and TRBJ2-7; D perhaps matches TRBD1 (6 bases). CDR1 is SGHNT and CDR2 is YENEEA in the germline V gene. The V gene lost 5 bases and the J gene lost 7 bases, with 15 bases spanning the gap. The CDR3 runs to 13 residues.

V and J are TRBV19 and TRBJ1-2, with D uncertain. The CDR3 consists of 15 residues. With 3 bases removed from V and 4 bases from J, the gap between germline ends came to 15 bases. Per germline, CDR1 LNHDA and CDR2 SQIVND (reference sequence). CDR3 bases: TGTGCCAGTAGTATCAGCGCAGCTGATGCCTATGGCTACACCTTC. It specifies CASSISAADAYGYTF.